This TCR beta chain is drawn from a study of early T cells in non-severe SARS-CoV-2 infection. Background on the study: Unsorted whole-blood RNA was sequenced in bulk, leaving chains unpaired.

Individual cDNA molecules received unique molecular identifiers. Each CDR3 protein is one row after TCRdb ran MiXCR on the 5' RACE reads. The data hold about 100,000 distinct CDR3 sequences, with over 8.5% observed a single time. General observations from the study: VDJdb-based annotation leaned toward anti-spike CD8 responses and missed private and CD4 specificities.

With regard to this clonotype: Its matching antigen is unknown.

The germline CDR1 and CDR2 sequences are MDHEN and SYDVKM. The CDR3 covers 16 residues. The V segment lost 5 bases and the J segment 5 bases; nucleotides outside the gene matches: 11. The chain combines TRBV28 with TRBJ2-5, with 10 bases fitting TRBD1. This receptor was obtained from an adult who was a healthcare worker with PCR-confirmed SARS-CoV-2 infection or an uninfected control (not recorded which). Sequencing was performed on whole blood. The CDR3 reads CASSPPTGGLGETQYF. The CDR3 bases are TGTGCCAGCAGTCCGCCGACAGGGGGCCTCGGGGAGACCCAGTACTTC.